This is a list of T cell receptor beta chains from one sample in a study of blood T cell repertoires in COVID-19. Profiling relied on immunoSEQ multiplex PCR, and the TCRdb table lists in-frame clones only, not all of them. The profile shows 85,000 to 120,000 clones, over 60% of them singletons. The sequenced sample was peripheral blood. The receptors derive from a man older than 75 with COVID-19, enrolled during active disease. Each CDR3 is given with its conserved first and last residue.

v_call | cdr3_aa
TRBV28 | CASSSPGGRDEQYF
TRBV19 | CASQRGGLDTEAFF
TRBV10-1 | CASSEDGAYEQYF
TRBV18 | CASSPRPGTGPGYGYTF
TRBV21-1 | CARADTDNQPQHF
TRBV18 | CASSPPGVVEQYF
TRBV6-6 | CASSHGRGVGVGNQPQHF
TRBV3-1/TRBV3-2 | CASSQDYVRGDTGELFF
TRBV4-1 | CASSLMGGAYNEQFF
TRBV18 | CASSLPGQGAYEQYF
TRBV30 | CARGTSTDTQYF